Sequencing of this T cell receptor beta chain was carried out in a study of OX40 agonist ivuxolimab in advanced cancers. About the study: Patients with prior anti-PD-1, anti-PD-L1 or anti-CTLA-4 therapy were eligible; 40% had some.

Worth noting for this clone: The antigen remains undetermined.

Here immunoSEQ multiplex PCR was the method, and the copy in TCRdb shows in-frame clones only, minus some. The sample shows about 53,000 clones, about 88% of them seen only once. General study results and limits: Both blood CD4+ and CD8+ T cells showed clonal growth by week 6 at 0.1 to 3.0 mg/kg.

This TCR derives from an adult with an advanced solid tumor such as melanoma, head and neck, liver or kidney cancer. This specimen was CD4+ or CD8+ T cells sorted from blood, taken in a trial of the OX40 agonist ivuxolimab.

The CDR3 DNA reads as TGTGCCTGGAGTGTTACTAATGGGGTCTATGGCTACACCTTC. Protein sequence: CAWSVTNGVYGYTF. This chain links TRBV30 with TRBJ1-2; no firm D call. The CDR3 has 14 residues. Trimming took off 0 bases at V and 4 bases at J, with 12 bases between the two ends. CDR1 and CDR2 from the germline V gene are GTSNPN and SVGIG (reference sequence).